The rows below give T cell receptor beta chains drawn from one sample of a study of response to subunit inactivated influenza vaccine. TCRdb re-called the RT-PCR reads through MiXCR, storing one row per CDR3 protein. The sample contains more than 600,000 distinct CDR3 sequences, around 20% of which appear only once. The sample here was PBMCs from blood, taken more than 4 days after vaccination. The receptors come from a man aged 45 to 65 who received an inactivated influenza vaccine. Each CDR3 is given with its conserved first and last residue. The D gene is left open where the match is weak. The size of a clone is reported for some rows only, either as once, few or many, or as a class for expanded clones.

few	TRBV24-1	TRBJ1-5	TRBD1	CATSDSQGASNQPQHF	TGTGCCACCAGTGATTCGCAGGGGGCCAGCAATCAGCCCCAGCATTTT
few	TRBV5-6	TRBJ1-2	NA	CASSLKTANYGYTF	TGTGCCAGCAGCTTAAAGACAGCTAACTATGGCTACACCTTC
many	TRBV10-3	TRBJ2-7	NA	CAISESVGYEQYF	TGTGCCATCAGTGAGTCGGTGGGATACGAGCAGTACTTC
NA	TRBV12-3/TRBV12-4	TRBJ2-2	NA	CASSLGGSLGTGELFF	TGTGCCAGCAGTTTGGGTGGGAGCTTGGGCACCGGGGAGCTGTTTTTT
NA	TRBV4-3	TRBJ1-2	NA	CASSQGISEGENGYTF	TGCGCCAGCAGCCAAGGAATATCCGAGGGTGAGAATGGCTACACCTTC
many	TRBV7-3	TRBJ2-7	NA	CASSLTVRDEQYF	TGTGCCAGCAGCTTAACGGTCAGAGACGAGCAGTACTTC
NA	TRBV29-1	TRBJ2-3	NA	CSVELADTQYF	TGCAGCGTTGAACTCGCAGATACGCAGTATTTT
NA	TRBV20-1	TRBJ2-7	TRBD1	CSAPRTGRSYEQYF	TGCAGTGCCCCACGGACAGGCCGGTCCTACGAGCAGTACTTC
few	TRBV10-3	TRBJ2-7	TRBD2	CAIRTQREGRSEQYF	TGTGCCATCAGAACTCAGCGGGAGGGCCGGAGCGAGCAGTACTTC
NA	TRBV28	TRBJ1-1	TRBD1	CASSSGGDRLNTEAFF	TGTGCCAGCAGTTCCGGGGGGGACAGGTTAAACACTGAAGCTTTCTTT
once	TRBV12-3/TRBV12-4	TRBJ2-2	NA	CASSLYRGYGELFF	TGTGCCAGCAGTTTATATAGGGGGTACGGGGAGCTGTTTTTT
NA	TRBV10-3	TRBJ2-7	TRBD1	CAIQGQGKYEQYF	TGTGCCATCCAAGGACAGGGTAAATACGAGCAGTACTTC
NA	TRBV6-1	TRBJ1-5	TRBD1	CASSEQGSFNQPQHF	TGTGCCAGCAGCGAACAGGGGAGTTTCAATCAGCCCCAGCATTTT
NA	TRBV28	TRBJ2-5	NA	CASSPPGPFFQETQYF	TGTGCCAGCAGTCCACCCGGGCCTTTTTTCCAAGAGACCCAGTACTTC
few	TRBV6-5	TRBJ2-2	NA	CASSYSITSFGNTGELFF	TGTGCCAGCAGTTACTCGATAACCAGCTTCGGGAACACCGGGGAGCTGTTTTTT
few	TRBV27	TRBJ2-7	NA	CASSQGQGSRYEQYF	TGTGCCAGCAGTCAGGGGCAGGGAAGTCGCTACGAGCAGTACTTC
NA	TRBV12-3/TRBV12-4	TRBJ2-7	NA	CASSFFGQGNEQYF	TGTGCCAGCAGTTTTTTTGGGCAGGGCAACGAGCAGTACTTC
few	TRBV4-3	TRBJ1-2	NA	CASSQEDGPGYDYTF	TGCGCCAGCAGCCAAGAAGACGGCCCAGGGTATGACTACACCTTC
few	TRBV20-1	TRBJ2-7	TRBD1	CSAVGTGTYEQYF	TGCAGTGCCGTAGGGACAGGGACCTACGAGCAGTACTTC
NA	TRBV10-3	TRBJ2-3	NA	CAISETDTQYF	TGTGCCATCAGTGAGACAGATACGCAGTATTTT
few	TRBV5-5	TRBJ2-5	NA	CASGRRAAQETQYF	TGTGCCAGCGGCCGAAGGGCCGCCCAAGAGACCCAGTACTTC
NA	TRBV12-3/TRBV12-4	TRBJ1-2	NA	CASSYKTGGDGTF	TGTGCCAGCAGTTATAAGACAGGCGGAGACGGCACCTTC
few	TRBV5-6	TRBJ2-2	NA	CASSLEVWDPNTGELFF	TGTGCCAGCAGCTTGGAGGTCTGGGATCCAAACACCGGGGAGCTGTTTTTT
NA	TRBV6-2/TRBV6-3	TRBJ2-5	TRBD2	CASSHQGGLAGDRETQYF	TGTGCCAGCAGTCACCAGGGCGGACTAGCGGGAGATCGAGAGACCCAGTACTTC
few	TRBV5-5	TRBJ1-5	NA	CASSWEGVWKNQPQHF	TGTGCCAGCAGCTGGGAAGGCGTTTGGAAGAATCAGCCCCAGCATTTT
few	TRBV4-3	TRBJ2-1	NA	CASSQVASSYNEQFF	TGCGCCAGCAGCCAAGTAGCGAGCTCCTACAATGAGCAGTTCTTC
NA	TRBV20-1	TRBJ2-5	NA	CSARKASRPRETQYF	TGCAGTGCTAGGAAGGCCAGCAGACCCCGGGAGACCCAGTACTTC
few	TRBV20-1	TRBJ1-1	NA	CSAPKGRNTEAFF	TGCAGTGCTCCCAAGGGGCGGAACACTGAAGCTTTCTTT
NA	TRBV6-1	TRBJ1-2	NA	CASHSMFQSYNYGYTF	TGTGCCAGCCATTCTATGTTCCAGAGTTATAACTATGGCTACACCTTC
few	TRBV5-1	TRBJ1-1	NA	CASSRGVDTEAFF	TGCGCCAGCAGCCGAGGGGTGGACACTGAAGCTTTCTTT
few	TRBV7-9	TRBJ2-4	NA	CASSRNPPVAGKNIQYF	TGTGCCAGCAGCCGGAACCCACCTGTGGCAGGCAAAAACATTCAGTACTTC
NA	TRBV20-1	TRBJ2-4	NA	CSAPGTPRDIQYF	TGCAGTGCTCCCGGGACCCCGAGGGACATTCAGTACTTC
few	TRBV11-2	TRBJ2-1	TRBD2	CASSIPGLAVNEQFF	TGTGCCAGCAGCATACCGGGACTAGCGGTTAATGAGCAGTTCTTC
many	TRBV5-5	TRBJ1-5	NA	CASSLALIVGQPQHF	TGTGCCAGCAGCTTGGCCTTAATTGTGGGGCAGCCCCAGCATTTT
few	TRBV7-3	TRBJ2-2	NA	CASSLTPTGELFF	TGTGCCAGCAGCTTAACTCCTACCGGGGAGCTGTTTTTT
NA	TRBV29-1	TRBJ1-1	TRBD1	CSVAYRGAEGAEAFF	TGCAGCGTTGCTTACAGGGGCGCAGAAGGGGCTGAAGCTTTCTTT
NA	TRBV29-1	TRBJ2-1	TRBD1	CSVGDRGLNEQFF	TGCAGCGTGGGGGACAGGGGGCTCAATGAGCAGTTCTTC
few	TRBV5-6	TRBJ1-3	NA	CASSLTRTAPLGNTIYF	TGTGCCAGCAGCCTCACTCGGACAGCCCCCCTCGGAAACACCATATATTTT
NA	TRBV6-5	TRBJ2-7	NA	CASSSVADEQYF	TGTGCCAGTTCCTCGGTGGCGGACGAGCAGTACTTC
NA	TRBV9	TRBJ2-4	NA	CASSVGPGSSKNIQYF	TGTGCCAGCAGCGTAGGGCCAGGGTCATCCAAAAACATTCAGTACTTC